This T cell receptor (beta chain) was captured by sequencing in a study of blood T cell repertoires in COVID-19. Libraries were prepared by immunoSEQ multiplex PCR; TCRdb keeps only in-frame clonotypes and omits some of them. The repertoire holds 200,000 to 250,000 clones, with approximately 91% as singletons. The CDR3 spans 15 residues. J was trimmed by 3 bases and V by 5 bases; bases with no gene match: 6. CDR1 is LGHNA and CDR2 is YNFKEQ in the germline V gene. What was sequenced was peripheral blood. The chain links TRBV4-2 to TRBJ2-2; 7 bases map to TRBD2. This clonotype was obtained from a man aged 55 to 69 who had recovered from COVID-19. The CDR3 sequence: CASSSREGYTGELFF. CDR3 nucleotides: TGTGCCAGCAGCTCAAGGGAGGGTTACACCGGGGAGCTGTTTTTT.